The rows below give T cell receptor beta chains drawn from one sample of a study of breast tumors, draining lymph nodes, adjacent tissues. TCRdb reprocessed the multiplex PCR reads via MiXCR and lists one record per CDR3 protein. This table has tens of thousands of distinct CDR3 sequences, approximately 48% appearing once. Sequenced: breast tumor tissue. Source of these receptors: a female donor with breast cancer. Some clones in this sample may be carry-over from other donors' samples. Each CDR3 is given with its conserved first and last residue. Each record gives: J gene, D gene, clone size, V gene, CDR3 protein, CDR3 DNA. D genes are given only for firm matches. Clone size appears in some rows only: once, few, many, or a class for an expanded clone.

>TRBJ1-4|TRBD1|-|TRBV11-2
CASGLGDRAFEKLFF
TGTGCCAGCGGCTTAGGGGACAGGGCCTTTGAAAAACTGTTTTTT
>TRBJ2-7|-|medium-sized|TRBV7-2
CASSLGGYYEQYF
TGTGCCAGCAGCTTAGGGGGATACTACGAGCAGTACTTC
>TRBJ2-5|-|-|TRBV4-2
CASSQSVTQYF
TGTGCCAGCAGCCAATCTGTGACCCAGTACTTC
>TRBJ1-5|-|many|TRBV12-3/TRBV12-4
CASSLGGRGSNQPQHF
TGTGCCAGCAGTTTAGGGGGCAGGGGAAGCAATCAGCCCCAGCATTTT
>TRBJ2-5|-|-|TRBV20-1
CSARGEDLAQYF
TGCAGTGCTAGAGGGGAGGACTTGGCCCAGTACTTC
>TRBJ2-3|TRBD2|few|TRBV12-3/TRBV12-4
CASSSGGEGWADTQYF
TGTGCCAGCAGTTCGGGGGGGGAGGGCTGGGCAGATACGCAGTATTTT
>TRBJ2-7|-|-|TRBV5-6
CASSLVGARYF
TGTGCCAGCAGCTTGGTGGGGGCGCGGTACTTC
>TRBJ1-6|-|-|TRBV7-2
CASSFYICSARDRSGSNSPLHF
-
>TRBJ1-3|TRBD1|-|TRBV20-1
CSALQGAPGNTIYF
TGCAGTGCATTACAGGGGGCCCCTGGAAACACCATATATTTT
>TRBJ2-6|-|many|TRBV19
CASSFSSGANVLTF
TGTGCCAGTAGTTTTAGCTCTGGGGCCAACGTCCTGACTTTC
>TRBJ2-1|-|many|TRBV7-7
CASSLGQNNEQFF
TGTGCTAGCAGCTTAGGGCAGAATAATGAGCAGTTCTTC
>TRBJ1-6|-|-|TRBV25-1
CASATGTNSPLHF
TGTGCCAGCGCCACAGGGACAAATTCACCCCTCCACTTT
>TRBJ1-6|-|many|TRBV6-4
CASSPGDPSNSPLHF
TGTGCCAGCAGTCCCGGGGACCCGTCCAACTCACCCCTCCACTTT
>TRBJ2-1|-|-|TRBV12-3/TRBV12-4
CANSPIPGTRGGNEQFF
TGTGCCAACAGTCCGATCCCCGGGACTCGAGGGGGCAATGAGCAGTTCTTC
>TRBJ1-2|-|-|TRBV29-1
CSVRPLKGGLNYGYTF
TGCAGCGTTCGCCCCCTAAAAGGAGGGCTGAACTATGGCTACACCTTC
>TRBJ2-1|TRBD1|many|TRBV3-1
CASSSQGVGSYNEQFF
TGTGCCAGCAGCTCACAGGGGGTGGGATCCTACAATGAGCAGTTCTTC
>TRBJ2-5|-|many|TRBV24-1
CATGLETQYF
TGTGCCACGGGTTTGGAGACCCAGTACTTC
>TRBJ1-5|-|-|TRBV20-1
CSARDGGHQETQHF
TGCAGTGCTAGAGATGGGGGACACCAAGAGACCCAGCATTTT
>TRBJ2-1|TRBD2|-|TRBV6-2/TRBV6-3
CASSSRGLAESNEQFF
TGTGCCAGCAGTTCCAGGGGACTAGCGGAGAGTAATGAGCAGTTCTTC
>TRBJ2-5|TRBD2|many|TRBV20-1
CSAPQLAGFQETQYF
TGCAGTGCTCCTCAACTAGCGGGGTTCCAAGAGACCCAGTACTTC
>TRBJ2-3|-|medium-sized|TRBV4-2
CASSEEFQSTDTQYF
TGTGCCAGCAGCGAAGAGTTCCAAAGCACAGATACGCAGTATTTT
>TRBJ2-5|-|many|TRBV19
CASSILFRRGSQETQSF
TGTGCCAGTAGTATACTTTTTCGCAGGGGATCCCAAGAGACCCAGTCCTTC
>TRBJ2-7|-|once|TRBV15
CATSSLASGSYEQYF
TGTGCCACCAGCAGCTTGGCCTCAGGTTCCTACGAGCAGTACTTC
>TRBJ1-1|-|-|TRBV5-4
CASSLFALNTEAFF
TGTGCCAGCAGCTTATTCGCACTGAACACTGAAGCTTTCTTT
>TRBJ1-6|-|many|TRBV6-5
CASSFGAAYNSPLHF
TGTGCCAGCAGTTTCGGGGCAGCGTATAATTCACCCCTCCACTTT
>TRBJ1-3|TRBD1|-|TRBV6-1
CASSEAQGGYTIYF
TGTGCCAGCAGTGAAGCGCAGGGGGGATACACCATATATTTT
>TRBJ2-3|-|many|TRBV6-4
CASSDSRGSGSDTQYF
TGTGCCAGCAGTGACTCGAGAGGGAGCGGATCGGATACGCAGTATTTT
>TRBJ2-5|TRBD2|-|TRBV10-3
CAISVRAGGGETQYF
TGTGCCATCAGTGTGCGGGCGGGAGGAGGGGAGACCCAGTACTTC
>TRBJ2-3|-|many|TRBV5-1
CASSRELNTDTQYF
TGCGCCAGCAGCAGGGAACTAAACACAGATACGCAGTATTTT
>TRBJ2-5|TRBD2|-|TRBV5-1
CASSSAPSGKETQYF
TGCGCCAGCAGCTCGGCACCCAGCGGGAAAGAGACCCAGTACTTC
>TRBJ2-3|TRBD1|-|TRBV4-2
CASSQVGQGVTDTQYF
TGTGCCAGCAGCCAAGTCGGACAGGGGGTAACAGATACGCAGTATTTT
>TRBJ1-2|TRBD1|medium-sized|TRBV4-1
CASSPDRVGYTF
TGCGCCAGCAGTCCTGACAGGGTCGGCTACACCTTC
>TRBJ1-2|-|-|TRBV3-1
CASSQDRAGIYGYTF
TGTGCCAGCAGCCAAGATAGGGCAGGGATCTATGGCTACACCTTC